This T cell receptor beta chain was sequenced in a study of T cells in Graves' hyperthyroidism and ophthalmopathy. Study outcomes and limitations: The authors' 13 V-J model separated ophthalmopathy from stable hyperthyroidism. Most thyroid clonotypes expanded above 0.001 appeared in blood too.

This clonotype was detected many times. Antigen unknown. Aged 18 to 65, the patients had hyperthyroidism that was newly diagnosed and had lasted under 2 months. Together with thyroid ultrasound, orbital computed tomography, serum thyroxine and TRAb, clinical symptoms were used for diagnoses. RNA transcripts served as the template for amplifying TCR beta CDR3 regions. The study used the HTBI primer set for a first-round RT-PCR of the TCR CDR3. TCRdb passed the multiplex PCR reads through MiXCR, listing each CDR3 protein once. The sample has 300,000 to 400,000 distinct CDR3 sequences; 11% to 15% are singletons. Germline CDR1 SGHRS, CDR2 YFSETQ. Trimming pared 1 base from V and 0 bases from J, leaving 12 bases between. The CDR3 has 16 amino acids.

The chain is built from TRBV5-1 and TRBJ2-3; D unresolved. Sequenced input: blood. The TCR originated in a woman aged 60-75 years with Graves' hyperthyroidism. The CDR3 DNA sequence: TGCGCCAGCAGCTTGAACCAGCTTACTAGCACAGATACGCAGTATTTT. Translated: CASSLNQLTSTDTQYF. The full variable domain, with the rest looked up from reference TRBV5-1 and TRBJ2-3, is KAGVTQTPRYLIKTRGQQVTLSCSPISGHRSVSWYQQTPGQGLQFLFEYFSETQRNKGNFPGRFSGRQFSNSRSEMNVSTLELGDSALYLCASSLNQLTSTDTQYFGPGTRLTVL.